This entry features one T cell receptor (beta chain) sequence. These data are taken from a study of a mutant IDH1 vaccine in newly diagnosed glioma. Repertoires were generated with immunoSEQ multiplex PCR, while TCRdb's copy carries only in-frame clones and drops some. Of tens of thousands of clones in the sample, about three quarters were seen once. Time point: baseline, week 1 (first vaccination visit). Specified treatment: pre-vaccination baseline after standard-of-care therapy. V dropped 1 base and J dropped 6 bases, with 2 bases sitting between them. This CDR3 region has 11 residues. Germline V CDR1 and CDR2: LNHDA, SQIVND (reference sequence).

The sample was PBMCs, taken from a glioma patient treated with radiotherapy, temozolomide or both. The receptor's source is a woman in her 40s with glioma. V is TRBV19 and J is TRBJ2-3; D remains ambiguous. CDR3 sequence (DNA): TGTGCCAGTAGTATAGGTGATACGCAGTATTTT. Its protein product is CASSIGDTQYF.